This T cell receptor (beta chain) was recorded in a study of post-analysis software for immune sequencing data. Study context: The disease courses spanned relapsing-remitting, secondary progressive and progressive-relapsing forms of multiple sclerosis.

Regarding this clonotype: Antigen: not known.

Study findings and constraints: Patients showed TRBV5-6, TRBV5-1 and TRBV20-1 among a few TRBV segments more frequent than in controls. Multiple sclerosis patients had significantly lower normalized Chao1 diversity than controls. Samples from a shared batch, those prepared together, strongly co-clustered by F measure.

This CDR3 contains 16 residues. The V and J ends lost 5 bases and 1 base, in that order; junction bases with no gene match: 5. Libraries were made from TCR beta cDNA, and they carried unique molecular identifiers. Between about 0.95 and 11 million T cells gave rise to around 500,000 cDNA molecules. TCRdb re-called the PCR reads with MiXCR, one entry per CDR3 protein. This table has 380,000 or so distinct CDR3 sequences, roughly 30% appearing once. Material for sequencing was blood. The clonotype originates from a girl between 5 and 17 years old with multiple sclerosis. This sequence joins TRBV12-3 or TRBV12-4 and TRBJ2-3, with TRBD2 matching over 11 bases. This CDR3 reads CASSRMGLAGTDTQYF. In DNA form, the CDR3 reads TGTGCCAGCAGTCGGATGGGACTAGCGGGCACAGATACGCAGTATTTT.